The TCR delta chain described here comes from a study of gamma-delta T cells after stem cell transplantation. In regard to this clone: A much bigger clone sits one base away, suggesting this may be a read error.

CDR3 length: 20 residues. The V gene's germline CDR1 is TSWWSYY and CDR2 QGS. TCRdb re-called the RT-PCR reads with CATT. Of fewer than 2,000 delta-chain clones listed, roughly 1.8% were seen once; the top ten hold approximately 70%. The J gene is TRDJ1, the V gene TRDV1, with TRDD3 matching 13 bases. The last part of the DNA fits TRDJ2 better; the J call may be wrong. This TCR was sampled from a human donor. It is not recorded whose cells these are; they may come from a transplant donor. Input material: gamma-delta T cells. This CDR3 is CALGKAFLRTGGYDADKLFF. In nucleotides, the CDR3 is TGTGCTCTTGGGAAGGCCTTCCTAAGAACTGGGGGATACGACGCCGATAAACTCTTCTTT.